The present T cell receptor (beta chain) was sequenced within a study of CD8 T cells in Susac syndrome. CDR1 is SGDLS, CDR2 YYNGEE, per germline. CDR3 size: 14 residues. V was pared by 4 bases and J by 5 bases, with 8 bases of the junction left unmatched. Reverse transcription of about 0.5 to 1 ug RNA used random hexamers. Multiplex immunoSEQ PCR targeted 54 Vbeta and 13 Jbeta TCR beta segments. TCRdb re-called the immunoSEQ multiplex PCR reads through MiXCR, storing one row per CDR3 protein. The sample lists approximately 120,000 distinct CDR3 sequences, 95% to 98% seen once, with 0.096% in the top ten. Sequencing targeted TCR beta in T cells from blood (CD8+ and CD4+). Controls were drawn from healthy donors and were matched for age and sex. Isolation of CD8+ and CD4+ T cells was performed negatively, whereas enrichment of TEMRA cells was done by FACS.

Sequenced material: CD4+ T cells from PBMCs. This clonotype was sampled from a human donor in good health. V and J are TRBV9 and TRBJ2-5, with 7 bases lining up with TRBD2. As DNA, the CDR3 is TGTGCCAGCAGCACCGCGGGGGACCGCGAGACCCAGTACTTC. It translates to CASSTAGDRETQYF.